The rows below give T cell receptor beta chains drawn from one sample of a study of blood T cell repertoires in COVID-19. Only in-frame clones appear in the TCRdb table, and some are missing; sequencing was by immunoSEQ multiplex PCR. This repertoire shows more than 200,000 clones, 65% to 85% found once; its top ten account for about 4%. Sequenced sample: peripheral blood. These receptors came from a woman aged 40 to 50 with active or convalescent COVID-19. Both conserved end residues are part of each CDR3. D genes are given only for firm matches. Clone size is not always given. Where it is, it says once, few, many or a class for expanded clones.

NA	NA	TRBV5-1	TRBJ1-2	CASSFQGGGDGYTF	TGCGCCAGCAGCTTCCAGGGAGGGGGTGATGGCTACACCTTC
NA	NA	TRBV20-1	TRBJ1-4	CSASAGGKEKLFF	TGCAGTGCTAGTGCTGGGGGCAAAGAAAAACTGTTTTTT
TRBD2	NA	TRBV5-4	TRBJ2-5	CASSSSGGTQETQYF	TGTGCCAGCAGTTCTAGCGGGGGGACCCAAGAGACCCAGTACTTC
TRBD1	NA	TRBV15	TRBJ1-2	CATSRERGPYGYTF	TGTGCCACCAGCAGAGAAAGGGGGCCATATGGCTACACCTTC
TRBD1	NA	TRBV12-5	TRBJ1-5	CASGLETGGAGQPQHF	TGTGCTAGTGGTTTAGAGACAGGGGGCGCCGGTCAGCCCCAGCATTTT
NA	NA	TRBV29-1	TRBJ1-1	CSVDLRRGEAFF	TGCAGCGTGGATCTCCGAAGGGGTGAAGCTTTCTTT
TRBD1	NA	TRBV30	TRBJ2-7	CAWNRGLYEQYF	TGTGCCTGGAATAGGGGGCTGTACGAGCAGTACTTC
NA	NA	TRBV11-2	TRBJ2-6	CASSLGPQGSGANVLTF	TGTGCCAGCAGCTTAGGGCCCCAGGGCTCTGGGGCCAACGTCCTGACTTTC
NA	NA	TRBV7-9	TRBJ1-1	CASSFDRLRAFF	TGTGCCAGCAGCTTCGACAGGTTGCGGGCTTTCTTT
TRBD1	once	TRBV28	TRBJ1-5	CASSLSGQGFSNQPQHF	TGTGCCAGCAGTTTATCGGGACAGGGATTCAGCAATCAGCCCCAGCATTTT
NA	few	TRBV19	TRBJ1-3	CASSMLVYSGNTIYF	TGTGCCAGTAGTATGCTGGTCTACTCTGGAAACACCATATATTTT
NA	NA	TRBV6-1	TRBJ1-2	CASSEFGGAAYGYTF	TGTGCCAGCAGTGAATTTGGGGGGGCGGCCTATGGCTACACCTTC
NA	NA	TRBV18	TRBJ2-5	CASSLNEETQYF	TGTGCCAGCTCACTTAATGAAGAGACCCAGTACTTC
TRBD2	NA	TRBV27	TRBJ2-2	CASSLSGGARTGELFF	TGTGCCAGCAGTTTAAGCGGGGGGGCGAGAACCGGGGAGCTGTTTTTT
NA	NA	TRBV7-2	TRBJ1-2	CASSSQSGLTSDGYTF	TGTGCCAGCAGCTCCCAGTCCGGACTGACTTCGGATGGCTACACCTTC
NA	NA	TRBV6-5	TRBJ1-5	CASSYGGASNQPQHF	TGTGCCAGCAGTTACGGGGGCGCGAGCAATCAGCCCCAGCATTTT
TRBD1	NA	TRBV6-6	TRBJ1-1	CASRARDRLNTEAFF	TGTGCCAGCAGGGCAAGGGACAGACTGAACACTGAAGCTTTCTTT
NA	NA	TRBV6-5	TRBJ1-3	CASSNDRGNTIYF	TGTGCCAGCAGTAACGACAGAGGAAACACCATATATTTT
NA	NA	TRBV30	TRBJ2-2	CALGLGLLSNTGELFF	TGTGCCCTGGGGCTAGGGCTACTTTCGAACACCGGGGAGCTGTTTTTT
TRBD1	NA	TRBV6-5	TRBJ1-2	CASSYSSQGAGYTF	TGTGCCAGCAGTTACTCGTCGCAGGGGGCTGGCTACACCTTC
NA	NA	TRBV7-3	TRBJ2-1	CASSLKRTAREDNEQFF	TGTGCCAGCAGCTTAAAAAGAACGGCCAGAGAGGACAATGAGCAGTTCTTC